Given below is one T cell receptor beta chain in context. Its antigen is still unknown. The sample is drawn from a study of cytomegalovirus exposure and HLA in healthy donors. Regarding the study as a whole: Many donors shared some public TCRs, even though most TCR sequences were rare. Subsequent analysis found a tendency for first-cohort TCR clusters to co-occur within the 100 to 150 validation repertoires. Cytomegalovirus-associated TCR beta chains were listed, numbering under 200.

CDR1 is SEHNR and CDR2 is FQNEAQ in the germline V gene (reference sequence). The CDR3 has 12 amino acids. V was cut by 5 bases and J by 3 bases, with 5 bases left in between. The repertoire was sequenced with immunoSEQ multiplex PCR; TCRdb's copy has only in-frame clones and lacks some. The sample gives 100,000 to 130,000 clones, more than 90% of which show up once; roughly 0.67% is in the top ten. The rearrangement uses TRBV7-9 and TRBJ1-5; D remains unclear. The sequencing input was PBMCs. The source of this sequence is a woman aged 18-29 years in good health and CMV-seronegative. The CDR3 reads CASSLNNQPQHF. CDR3 DNA sequence: TGTGCCAGCAGCCTAAACAATCAGCCCCAGCATTTT.